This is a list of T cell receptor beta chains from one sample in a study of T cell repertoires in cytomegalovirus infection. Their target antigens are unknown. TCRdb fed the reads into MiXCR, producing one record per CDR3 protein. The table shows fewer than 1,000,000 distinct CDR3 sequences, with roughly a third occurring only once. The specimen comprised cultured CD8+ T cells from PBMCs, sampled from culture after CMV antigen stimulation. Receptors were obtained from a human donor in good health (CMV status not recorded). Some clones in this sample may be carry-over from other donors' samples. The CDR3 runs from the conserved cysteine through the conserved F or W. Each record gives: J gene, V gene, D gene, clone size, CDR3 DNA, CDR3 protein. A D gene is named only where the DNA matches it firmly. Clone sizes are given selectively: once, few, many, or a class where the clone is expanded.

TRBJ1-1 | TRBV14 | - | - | TGTGCCAGCAGCCAAGGACACCAAGTGAACACTGAAGCTTTCTTT | CASSQGHQVNTEAFF
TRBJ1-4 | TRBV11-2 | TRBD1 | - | TGTGCCAGCAGCTTCTGGGACAGGGCCCCGTCTAATGAAAAACTGTTTTTT | CASSFWDRAPSNEKLFF
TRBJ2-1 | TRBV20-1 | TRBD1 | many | TGCAGTGCGGAGAGGGGGCTAGTCGGTGAGCAGTTCTTC | CSAERGLVGEQFF
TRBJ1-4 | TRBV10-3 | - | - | TGTGCCACCACCGCAGACGGTAATGAAAAACTGTTTTTT | CATTADGNEKLFF
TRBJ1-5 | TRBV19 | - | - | TGTGCCAGTAGTATAGAAGAAGATTATAGCAATCAGCCCCAGCATTTT | CASSIEEDYSNQPQHF
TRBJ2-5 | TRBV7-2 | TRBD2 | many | TGTGCCAGCAGTCTTAATAGCGGGGACGAGACCCAGTACTTC | CASSLNSGDETQYF
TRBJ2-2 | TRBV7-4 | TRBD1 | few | TGTGCCAGCAGCTCACCCTCCGGGACAGGGAACACCGGGGAGCTGTTTTTT | CASSSPSGTGNTGELFF
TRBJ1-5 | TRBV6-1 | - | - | TGTGCCAGCAGTGAAAGGTCCAGTATCAATCAGCCCCAGCATTTT | CASSERSSINQPQHF
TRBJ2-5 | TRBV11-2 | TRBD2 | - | TGTGCCAGCAGCTCCGTCGGGAGGGTCCAAGAGACCCAGTACTTC | CASSSVGRVQETQYF
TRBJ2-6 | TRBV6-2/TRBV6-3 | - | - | TGTGCCAGCAGTTATTCGGGACGCTTATCTGGGGCCAACGTCCTGACTTTC | CASSYSGRLSGANVLTF
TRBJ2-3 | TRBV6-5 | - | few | TGTGCCAGCAGTTACTCGAGGCAGTCCACAGATACGCAGTATTTT | CASSYSRQSTDTQYF
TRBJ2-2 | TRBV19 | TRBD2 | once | TGTGTCAGTACCGTCACCGGACTAGCAGAGGCGGGCGTGGAGCTGTTTTTT | CVSTVTGLAEAGVELFF
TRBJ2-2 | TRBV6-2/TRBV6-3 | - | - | TGTGCCAGCAGTTACTGGGACGGGGAGCTGTTTTTT | CASSYWDGELFF
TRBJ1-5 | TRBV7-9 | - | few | TGTGCCAGCAGCTTAGACTCAACGACAGACCGGCATTTT | CASSLDSTTDRHF
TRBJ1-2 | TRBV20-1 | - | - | TGCAGTGCTCGCAACCCCACCAGCTATGGCTACACCTTC | CSARNPTSYGYTF
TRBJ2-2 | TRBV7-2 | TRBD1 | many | TGTGCCAGCAGCCCCGACAGGGCCTCGAACACCGGGGAGCTGTTTTTT | CASSPDRASNTGELFF
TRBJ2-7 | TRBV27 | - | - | TGTGCCAGCAGTTTATTAGGAGGGGACCACGAGCAGTACTTC | CASSLLGGDHEQYF
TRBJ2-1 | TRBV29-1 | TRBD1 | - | TGCAGCACATTTCAAGGGACAGGGGGCCCAAGATTCTTC | CSTFQGTGGPRFF
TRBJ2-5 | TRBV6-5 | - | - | TGTGCCAGCAGTTACGCTAGGGAAGAGACCCAGTACTTC | CASSYAREETQYF
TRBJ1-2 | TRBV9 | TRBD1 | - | TGTGCCAGCGGCGAGAGTACCCGGGACAGGCAGAACTATGGCTACACCTTC | CASGESTRDRQNYGYTF
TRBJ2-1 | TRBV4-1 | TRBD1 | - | TGCGCCAGCAAAGGGGGACAGGGGGCGAATGAGCAGTTCTTC | CASKGGQGANEQFF
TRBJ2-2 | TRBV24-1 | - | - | TGTGCCACCAGTGATTTCTTCGGGGCCGACACCGGGGAGCTGTTTTTT | CATSDFFGADTGELFF
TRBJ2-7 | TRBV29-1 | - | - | TGCAGCGTACTAATAGGGCACACCTACGAGCAGTACTTC | CSVLIGHTYEQYF
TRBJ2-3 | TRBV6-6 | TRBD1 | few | TGTGCCAGCAGTTACCCCCCGACAGGGGGGGACACAGATACGCAGTATTTT | CASSYPPTGGDTDTQYF
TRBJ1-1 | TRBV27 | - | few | TGTGCCAGCAGTTCGGCCCAAGGGATGAACACTGAAGCTTTCTTT | CASSSAQGMNTEAFF
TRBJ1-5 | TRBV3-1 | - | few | TGTGCCAGCAGCCTCTCAGACGGCAGCCAGCCCCAGCATTTT | CASSLSDGSQPQHF
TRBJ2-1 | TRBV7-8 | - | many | TGTGCCAGCAGCTTCCCTCTCTACAATGAGCAGTTCTTC | CASSFPLYNEQFF
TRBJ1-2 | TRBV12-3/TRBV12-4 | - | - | TGTGCCAGCAAAACCGAGAGCTATGGCTACACCTTC | CASKTESYGYTF
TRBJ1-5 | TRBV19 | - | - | TGTGCCAGTAGTATAGATTTGGGTTATAGCAATCAGCCCCAGCATTTT | CASSIDLGYSNQPQHF
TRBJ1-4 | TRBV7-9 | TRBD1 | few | TGTGCCAGCAGCTTGCCGGGACAGCTAAATGAAAAACTGTTTTTT | CASSLPGQLNEKLFF
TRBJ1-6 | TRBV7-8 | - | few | TGTGCCAGCAGCAGACAGGCGGTTAATTCACCCCTCCACTTT | CASSRQAVNSPLHF
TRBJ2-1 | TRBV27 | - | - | TGTGCCAGCAGTTTATCTTTCAATGAGCAGTTCTTC | CASSLSFNEQFF
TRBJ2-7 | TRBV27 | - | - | TGTGCCAGCAGTTTATCGAGTCACGGAACCTACGAGCAGTACTTC | CASSLSSHGTYEQYF
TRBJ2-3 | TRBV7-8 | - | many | TGTGCCAGCAGCTTAGTAGGGGGATACACAGATACGCAGTATTTT | CASSLVGGYTDTQYF
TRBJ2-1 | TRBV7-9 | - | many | TGTGCCAGCAGCTCCACCGACACCCGGAGCTCCTACAATGAGCAGTTCTTC | CASSSTDTRSSYNEQFF
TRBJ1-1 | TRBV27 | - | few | TGTGCCAGCTCGGGGTTGTCGGACACTGAAGCTTTCTTT | CASSGLSDTEAFF
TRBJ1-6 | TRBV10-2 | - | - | TGCGCCAGCAGCAGGGGTGTGAGGAATTCACCCCTCCACTTT | CASSRGVRNSPLHF
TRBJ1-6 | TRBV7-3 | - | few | TGTGCCAGCAGCTTATACCCTCGGGGCTCCTATAATTCACCCCTCCACTTT | CASSLYPRGSYNSPLHF
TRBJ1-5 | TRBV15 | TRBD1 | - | TGTGTCACCAGCAGCGGACAGGGTAGCAATCAGCCCCAGCATTTT | CVTSSGQGSNQPQHF
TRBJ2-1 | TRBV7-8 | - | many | TGTGCCAGCAGCTTAGCGCCAGCGATAGGCGACAATGAGCAGTTCTTC | CASSLAPAIGDNEQFF
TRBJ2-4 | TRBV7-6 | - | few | TGTGCCAGCCAGCTTGGGGACAAAAACATTCAGTACTTC | CASQLGDKNIQYF
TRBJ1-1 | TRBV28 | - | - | TGTGCCAGCAGTGAAGCCTCCCCTGACACTGAAGCTTTCTTT | CASSEASPDTEAFF
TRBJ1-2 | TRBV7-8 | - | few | TGTGCCAGCAGCTTAATAGAAGGGGACGGGGTCTATGGCTACACCTTC | CASSLIEGDGVYGYTF
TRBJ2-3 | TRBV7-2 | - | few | TGTGCCAGCAGCTCCCAGAGGGATACGCAGTATTTT | CASSSQRDTQYF
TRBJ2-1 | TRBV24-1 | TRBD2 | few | TGTGCCACCAGTGATTCAGTTACCAGCGGGGGTTCCTACAATGAGCAGTTCTTC | CATSDSVTSGGSYNEQFF
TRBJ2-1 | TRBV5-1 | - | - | TGCGCCAGCAGCTTGGTTCCAGGGGACGCGCAGTTCTTC | CASSLVPGDAQFF
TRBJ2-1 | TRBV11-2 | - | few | TGTGCCAGCAGCTCGGCTCGCGGGAAGTTCTTC | CASSSARGKFF
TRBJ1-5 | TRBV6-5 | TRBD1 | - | TGTGCCAGCAGTGCATACAGGGGCGGCAATCAGCCCCAGCATTTT | CASSAYRGGNQPQHF
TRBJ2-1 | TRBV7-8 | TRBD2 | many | TGTGCCAGCAGCCGGACTAGCGGTAACAATGAGCAGTTCTTC | CASSRTSGNNEQFF
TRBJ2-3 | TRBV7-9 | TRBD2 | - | TGTGCCAGCACCGCGGGGGTTTTTAGCACAGATACGCAGTATTTT | CASTAGVFSTDTQYF
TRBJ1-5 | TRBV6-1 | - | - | TGTGCCAGCAGTGAGTGGATGGATAGCAATCAGCCCCAGCATTTT | CASSEWMDSNQPQHF
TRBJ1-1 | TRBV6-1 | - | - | TGTGCCAGCAATGACATGTGGGTGAACACTGAAGCTTTCTTT | CASNDMWVNTEAFF
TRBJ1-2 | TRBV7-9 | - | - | - | CASSFGPGTSVYGCTF